Presented here are 5 T cell receptor beta chains from one specimen sequenced in a study of CD8+ T cells in alopecia areata. Specimens obtained from alopecia areata patients comprised lesional scalp punch biopsies and peripheral blood. Extracted RNA was reverse transcribed into cDNA, the sequencing template. The protocol was immunoSEQ multiplex PCR, while the TCRdb copy is restricted to in-frame clones and leaves out a portion. The sample comprises thousands of clones, around 60% of which are singletons, and 16% rests with the top ten. Sequenced here: skin, sampled at week 0. Receptor source: a human donor with alopecia areata.

The chain employs TRBV6-1 and TRBJ1-1; no reliable D call. V shed 6 bases and J shed 0 bases, with 14 bases lying between them. The CDR3 runs to 15 residues. Germline assignment: CDR1 MNHNS and CDR2 SASEGT. The CDR3 sequence is CASRVGSTLNTEAFF. In DNA, the CDR3 is TGTGCCAGCAGAGTCGGGTCAACCTTGAACACTGAAGCTTTCTTT.

This clone occurred a few times. The genes are TRBV6-1 and TRBJ1-1; no reliable D call. Germline V lookup: CDR1 MNHNS, CDR2 SASEGT. The CDR3 is made up of 14 amino acids. Trimming took 5 bases from V and 3 from J, leaving 13 bases between them. The CDR3 loop reads CASSPSWGDTEAFF. The CDR3 region has the DNA TGTGCCAGCAGTCCCTCTTGGGGAGACACTGAAGCTTTCTTT.

There are a few counts of this clone. This sequence joins TRBV7-8 and TRBJ2-7, with a tentative D call TRBD1 (5 bases). Trimming pared 5 bases from V and 5 bases from J, leaving 13 bases between. CDR3 length: 13 amino acids. Germline CDR1 SGHVS, CDR2 FQNEAQ. The CDR3 loop is CASSTSQDNEQYF. CDR3 coding DNA: TGTGCCAGCAGCACCTCACAGGATAACGAGCAGTACTTC.

As to this clone: Its ends do not fully match the called genes, so a read error is possible. The chain carries TRBV19 and TRBJ2-1, with no clear D. CDR3 size: 15 residues. Germline CDR1 reads LNHDA; CDR2 reads SQIVND (reference sequence). In DNA, the CDR3 is TGTGCCGGTAGTATAAGGGATCCTGGCTACAATGAGCAGTTCTTC. Residues: CAGSIRDPGYNEQFF.

This clone turned up a few times. The rearrangement uses TRBV11-1 and TRBJ1-2; TRBD1 is a possible D gene (5 bases). Looked up from germline, CDR1 is SGHAT and CDR2 is FQDESV (reference sequence). The CDR3 length is 14 residues. V shed 5 bases and J shed 1 base, with 11 bases lying between them. The CDR3 sequence is CASSRDFLNYGYTF. Here the CDR3 DNA reads TGTGCCAGCAGCCGGGACTTCCTTAACTATGGCTACACCTTC.